Below, one TCR beta chain is given with its context. Under the authors' procedure: Reference gene primer amplification gave nucleated cell count estimates. The data were produced by immunoSEQ multiplex PCR, yet TCRdb's version contains in-frame clones alone and is incomplete. From that table come the V and J calls and clone size; the DNA was used to work out D and trimming. Here the sample spans 90,000 to 120,000 clones, 90% to 95% being singletons. This entry is derived from a study of blood T cell repertoires in COVID-19. At the level of the study: There were acute and convalescent COVID-19 samples, and they came from the United States, Italy and Spain.

CDR3 size: 13 residues. With V trimmed by 7 bases and J by 3 bases, 4 bases remained unmatched. Germline lookup yields CDR1 MNHNS and CDR2 SASEGT. J is TRBJ1-1 and V is TRBV6-1, with 8 bases aligning to TRBD1. The sequencing sample was made of peripheral blood. The clonotype originates from a man aged 55 to 69 with acute or convalescent COVID-19. CDR3: CASTDRGYTEAFF. DNA for the CDR3: TGTGCCAGCACCGACAGGGGTTACACTGAAGCTTTCTTT.